Sequencing of this T cell receptor (beta chain) was carried out in a study of blood T cell repertoires in COVID-19. V lost 5 bases, J lost 4 bases, and 15 bases lay in between. This CDR3 comprises 14 residues. Germline V gene data show CDR1 as SGHNT and CDR2 as YYREEE (reference sequence). This clone was recorded a few times. Profiled with immunoSEQ multiplex PCR; TCRdb holds only in-frame clones, not every one. The sample contains under 130,000 clones, approximately 88% of which appear only once. The sequence came from a human donor in a cohort sampled during active COVID-19. The sequenced material came from peripheral blood. This chain connects TRBV5-4 to TRBJ1-1; possible D gene TRBD1, 6 bases. The CDR3 protein is CASRPDRSATEAFF. The CDR3 nucleotides read TGTGCCAGCAGACCCGACAGGTCGGCCACTGAAGCTTTCTTT.